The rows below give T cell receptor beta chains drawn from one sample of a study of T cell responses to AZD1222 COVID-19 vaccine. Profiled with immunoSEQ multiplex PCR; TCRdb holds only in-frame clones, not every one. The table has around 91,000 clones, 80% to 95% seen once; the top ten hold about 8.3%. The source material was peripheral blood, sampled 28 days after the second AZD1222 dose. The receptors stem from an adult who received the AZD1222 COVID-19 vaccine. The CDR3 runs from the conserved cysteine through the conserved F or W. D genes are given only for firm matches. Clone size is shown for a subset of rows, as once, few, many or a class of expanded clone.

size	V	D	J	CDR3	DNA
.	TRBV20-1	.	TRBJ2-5	CSASYPGETQYF	TGCAGTGCTAGTTACCCAGGCGAGACCCAGTACTTC
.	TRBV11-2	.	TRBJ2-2	CASRGQLLTGELFF	TGTGCCAGTCGCGGACAGCTACTAACCGGGGAGCTGTTTTTT
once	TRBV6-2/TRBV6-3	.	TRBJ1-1	CASSYSGGGTEAFF	TGTGCCAGCAGTTACTCGGGCGGGGGAACTGAAGCTTTCTTT
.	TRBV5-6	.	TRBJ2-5	CASSRAGRETQYF	TGTGCCAGCAGCCGGGCGGGGAGGGAGACCCAGTACTTC
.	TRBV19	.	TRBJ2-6	CASSRGRTMTYSGANVLTF	TGTGCCAGTAGCCGTGGGCGGACCATGACTTACTCTGGGGCCAACGTCCTGACTTTC
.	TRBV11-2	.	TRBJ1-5	CASSPGWGNQPQHF	TGTGCCAGCAGCCCGGGATGGGGCAATCAGCCCCAGCATTTT
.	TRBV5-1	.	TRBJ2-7	CASSSIPGSSYEQYF	TGCGCCAGCAGCTCGATACCCGGGAGCTCCTACGAGCAGTACTTC
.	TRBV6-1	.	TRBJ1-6	CASSEVGESTYSPLHF	TGTGCCAGCAGTGAAGTGGGGGAATCCACCTACTCACCCCTCCACTTT
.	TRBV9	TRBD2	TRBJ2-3	CASSVEAGVSNTQYF	TGTGCCAGCAGCGTAGAAGCGGGAGTTTCCAATACGCAGTATTTT
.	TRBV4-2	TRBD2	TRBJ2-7	CASSQDGTSGTYEQYF	TGTGCCAGCAGCCAAGACGGGACTAGCGGTACCTACGAGCAGTACTTC
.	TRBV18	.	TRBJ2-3	CASSRKDGTDTQYF	TGTGCCAGCTCCCGAAAGGACGGCACAGATACGCAGTATTTT
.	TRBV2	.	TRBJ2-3	CASSEGQGGTDTQYF	TGTGCCAGCAGTGAAGGGCAGGGGGGTACAGATACGCAGTATTTT
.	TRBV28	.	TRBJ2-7	CASSSPGRSEQYF	TGTGCCAGCAGTTCTCCAGGACGGAGCGAGCAGTACTTC
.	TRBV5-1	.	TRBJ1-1	CASSLTGLEAFF	TGCGCCAGCAGCTTGACAGGGCTTGAAGCTTTCTTT
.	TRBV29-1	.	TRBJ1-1	CSVVGERRTEAFF	TGCAGCGTTGTGGGGGAAAGGAGAACTGAAGCTTTCTTT
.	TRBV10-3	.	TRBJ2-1	CAISGVVSEQFF	TGTGCCATCAGTGGGGTGGTAAGTGAGCAGTTCTTC
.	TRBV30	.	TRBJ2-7	CAWSVSATTKSYEQYF	TGTGCCTGGAGTGTATCAGCCACCACAAAGAGCTACGAGCAGTACTTC
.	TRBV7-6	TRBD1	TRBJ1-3	CASSLGTGGSGNTIYF	TGTGCCAGCAGCCTCGGGACAGGGGGCTCCGGAAACACCATATATTTT
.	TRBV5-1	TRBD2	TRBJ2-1	CASSVLAGGPHEQFF	TGCGCCAGCAGCGTACTAGCGGGAGGGCCCCATGAGCAGTTCTTC
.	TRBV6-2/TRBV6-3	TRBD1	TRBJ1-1	CASSYRGPEAFF	TGTGCCAGCAGTTACAGGGGGCCTGAAGCTTTCTTT
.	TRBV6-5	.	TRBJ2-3	CACRPRGSTDTQYF	TGTGCCTGCCGCCCCCGGGGTTCCACAGATACGCAGTATTTT
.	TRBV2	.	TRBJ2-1	CATRGIRYNEQFF	TGTGCCACCAGGGGAATTCGGTACAATGAGCAGTTCTTC
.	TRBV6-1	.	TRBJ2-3	CASSNPGGRGTQYF	TGTGCCAGCAGCAACCCCGGGGGTCGTGGTACGCAGTATTTT
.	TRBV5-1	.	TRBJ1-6	CASSSWGGYNSPLHF	TGCGCCAGCAGCAGCTGGGGGGGATATAATTCACCCCTCCACTTT
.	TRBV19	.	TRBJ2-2	CASTSHGAGNTGELFF	TGTGCCAGTACCTCCCACGGGGCAGGGAACACCGGGGAGCTGTTTTTT
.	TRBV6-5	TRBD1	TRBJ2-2	CASSDRGLYTGELFF	TGTGCCAGCAGCGACAGGGGGCTCTACACCGGGGAGCTGTTTTTT
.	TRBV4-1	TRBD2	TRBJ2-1	CASSPRFLAGGSSYNEQFF	TGCGCCAGCAGCCCTCGGTTTCTAGCGGGAGGGAGCTCCTACAATGAGCAGTTCTTC
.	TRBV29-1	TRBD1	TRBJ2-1	CSVGTGPRDEQFF	TGCAGCGTTGGGACAGGGCCCCGGGATGAGCAGTTCTTC
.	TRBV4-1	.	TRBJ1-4	CASRPIVTATNEKLFF	TGCGCCAGCAGACCAATTGTGACGGCAACTAATGAAAAACTGTTTTTT
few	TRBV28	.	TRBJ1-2	CASTIRSLRRGNYGYTF	TGTGCCAGCACCATAAGGTCCCTACGGAGGGGTAACTATGGCTACACCTTC
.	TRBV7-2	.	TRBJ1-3	CASSLVGAGNTIYF	TGTGCCAGCAGCTTAGTAGGGGCCGGGAACACCATATATTTT
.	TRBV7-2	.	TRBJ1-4	CASSYRTGNEKLFF	TGTGCCAGCAGCTATAGGACGGGGAATGAAAAACTGTTTTTT
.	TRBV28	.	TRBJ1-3	CASSLTALRNTIYF	TGTGCCAGCAGTTTAACGGCCCTTAGAAACACCATATATTTT